The 8 T cell receptor beta chains listed next were all sequenced from one sample in a study of blood T cell repertoires in COVID-19. The data were produced by immunoSEQ multiplex PCR, yet TCRdb's version contains in-frame clones alone and is incomplete. The repertoire includes over 25,000 clones, around nine tenths of them detected once, and less than 15% sits in the top ten. The sequenced sample was peripheral blood. These receptors were obtained from a human donor in a cohort sampled during active COVID-19. The donor label of this sample is uncertain.

This clone was seen a handful of times. Written as DNA, the CDR3 is TGTGCCACCAGTGAAGGACAGGGTTCAGATCAGCCCCAGCATTTT. This gives the protein CATSEGQGSDQPQHF. The chain links TRBV24-1 to TRBJ1-5, with 8 bases identical to TRBD1. The germline CDR1 and CDR2 sequences are KGHDR and SFDVKD. The V and J ends lost 4 bases and 5 bases, in that order; junction bases with no gene match: 6. The CDR3 has 15 residues.

The rearrangement uses TRBV28 and TRBJ2-7; the match to TRBD1 covers 8 bases. CDR1 is MDHEN and CDR2 is SYDVKM in the germline V gene. With 4 bases clipped from V and 0 bases from J, the junction kept 11 bases outside the gene matches. The length of the CDR3 is 17 residues. CDR3 nucleotides: TGTGCCAGCAGTTCGGACAGGGTGGTAATGAGCTCCTACGAGCAGTACTTC. Translation gives CASSSDRVVMSSYEQYF.

The chain is built from TRBV5-1 and TRBJ1-1; D is ambiguous. Germline loops: CDR1 SGHRS, CDR2 YFSETQ. CDR3 size: 14 residues. V was trimmed by 2 bases and J by 4 bases, leaving 12 bases between them. The CDR3 DNA reads TGCGCCAGCAGCTTTTGGAACAGCGGCACTGAAGCTTTCTTT. This gives the protein CASSFWNSGTEAFF.

V and J are TRBV6-5 and TRBJ2-3; TRBD2 might be the D (6 bases). CDR3 length: 13 amino acids. The V gene's germline CDR1 is MNHEY and CDR2 SVGAGI. V dropped 6 bases and J dropped 4 bases, with 11 bases sitting between them. For the CDR3, the DNA is TGTGCCAGCAGCTCCACGGGGGCAGATACGCAGTATTTT. Translation: CASSSTGADTQYF.

The V and J genes are TRBV20-1 and TRBJ2-1, with 8 bases matching TRBD1. V shed 3 bases and J 10 bases; nucleotides not matched to a gene: 11. The CDR3 has 14 amino acids. The germline V gene encodes CDR1 DFQATT and CDR2 SNEGSKA (reference sequence). CDR3 sequence reads: CSASRDRTSREQFF. DNA of the CDR3: TGCAGTGCTAGTAGGGACAGGACCTCCAGGGAGCAGTTCTTC.

To note about this clone: Other nucleotide sequences in the sample specify the same CDR3. The chain has TRBV9 and TRBJ2-7, with 8 bases fitting TRBD2. V was clipped by 4 bases and J by 1 base; unmatched bases: 7. Germline CDR1 SGDLS, CDR2 YYNGEE. The CDR3 spans 15 residues. The CDR3 sequence is CASSPRLANSYEQYF. The CDR3 region has the DNA TGTGCCAGCAGCCCTCGACTAGCGAATTCCTACGAGCAGTACTTC.

The rearrangement uses TRBV18 and TRBJ1-5, with 8 bases aligning to TRBD1. V gave up 4 bases and J gave up 5 bases; unmatched junction bases: 4. The CDR3 has 14 amino acids. Germline loops: CDR1 KGHSH, CDR2 LQKENI. The CDR3 coding sequence is TGTGCCAGCTCACAGGACAGGGACTATCAGCCCCAGCATTTT. This sequence encodes CASSQDRDYQPQHF.

The chain uses TRBV5-1 and TRBJ2-2, with 7 bases lining up with TRBD1. Germline-derived CDR1 and CDR2 are SGHRS and YFSETQ. V lost 0 bases and J lost 0; bases outside the gene matches: 2. The CDR3 has 16 amino acids. The CDR3 DNA reads as TGCGCCAGCAGCTTGGGACAGGGAGCGAACACCGGGGAGCTGTTTTTT. This sequence encodes CASSLGQGANTGELFF.